Below are 21 T cell receptor beta chains sequenced from a single sample in a study of T cells in Graves' hyperthyroidism and ophthalmopathy. The TCR beta CDR3 regions underwent amplification using RNA transcripts as the source. The HTBI set primed first-round TCR CDR3 RT-PCR. Via MiXCR, TCRdb re-called the multiplex PCR reads, giving one row per CDR3 protein. The table records 610,000 or so distinct CDR3 sequences, about 45% of them present only once. Sequencing was done on a sample of peripheral blood or thyroid tissue (not recorded which). The source is a woman aged 18 to 35 with Graves' hyperthyroidism.

About this clonotype itself: Since a much larger clone is just one base distant, this may be a read error. This chain connects TRBV5-4 to TRBJ1-4, with D tentatively TRBD1 (5 bases). Germline CDR1 reads SGHNT; CDR2 reads YYREEE (reference sequence). The CDR3 spans 14 residues. The CDR3 nucleotides read TGTGCCCGCAGCCCAGACAGAACCTATGAAAAACTGTTTTTT. This sequence encodes CARSPDRTYEKLFF.

This clonotype was counted between two and nine times. The genes are TRBV7-2 and TRBJ2-7; 13 bases align to TRBD2. The better agreement between TRBJ2-1 and the DNA end casts doubt on the J call. The CDR3 spans 15 residues. CDR1 and CDR2 from the germline V gene are SGHTA and FQGNSA. CDR3 amino acids: CASSIRLAGGDEQFF. The CDR3 DNA is TGTGCCAGCAGCATACGACTAGCGGGGGGCGATGAGCAGTTCTTC.

This clonotype showed up just once. The chain couples TRBV7-9 to TRBJ1-1; perhaps TRBD1 as D (6 bases). CDR1 is SEHNR, CDR2 FQNEAQ, per germline (reference sequence). Trimming removed 1 base at V and 5 bases at J, with 11 bases between. The CDR3 extends over 14 amino acids. CDR3 loop: CASSLVGQGTEAFF. As DNA, the CDR3 is TGTGCCAGCAGCTTAGTTGGTCAGGGGACTGAAGCTTTCTTT.

Concerning this clonotype itself: A much larger clone lies a single base off, so this may be a read error. This chain connects TRBV7-6 to TRBJ1-1; D may be TRBD1 (6 bases). The CDR3 covers 14 residues. CDR1 is SGHVS, CDR2 FNYEAQ, per germline. DNA of the CDR3: TGTGCCACCAGCCTTCAGGGGCAGAACACTGAAGCTTTCTTT. Its protein is CATSLQGQNTEAFF.

The chain combines TRBV12-3 or TRBV12-4 with TRBJ2-4, with TRBD1 as a possible D gene (6 bases). V was cut by 3 bases and J by 12 bases, with 12 bases left in between. This CDR3 is 12 amino acids long. The CDR3 sequence: CASSLGPRGQYF. For the CDR3, the DNA is TGTGCCAGCAGTTTGGGCCCCAGGGGTCAGTACTTC.

The sample holds many counts of this clonotype. The DNA of the CDR3 is TGTGCCAGCAGCTCCGCCCCCGACAGGGAAGGCTACACCTTC. Its protein is CASSSAPDREGYTF. The chain uses TRBV7-9 and TRBJ1-2, with 7 positions matching TRBD1. The V gene's germline CDR1 is SEHNR and CDR2 FQNEAQ (reference sequence). Trimming removed 4 bases from V and 8 bases from J; junction bases left unmatched: 10. The CDR3 runs 14 residues.

This clonotype was seen many times. The chain links TRBV19 to TRBJ2-7; D remains unclear. There are 14 residues in the CDR3. Trimming took 3 bases from V and 3 from J, leaving 12 bases between them. Germline V CDR1 and CDR2: LNHDA, SQIVND (reference sequence). The CDR3 sequence: CASSISVYGYEQYF. The CDR3 nucleotides are TGTGCCAGTAGTATCAGCGTCTATGGCTACGAGCAGTACTTC.

This clonotype was seen ten or more times. The chain recombines TRBV4-1 with TRBJ2-7, with a possible D match to TRBD1 (6 bases). The germline CDR1 and CDR2 sequences are MGHRA and YSYEKL. The CDR3 is made up of 13 amino acids. Trimming stripped 3 bases from V and 4 bases from J, with 10 bases between. CDR3: CASSQRQEYEQYF. The CDR3 nucleotides read TGCGCCAGCAGCCAGAGACAGGAGTACGAGCAGTACTTC.

The V gene is TRBV9, the J gene TRBJ2-2; TRBD2 matches 12 bases. The ends lost 2 bases at V and 6 bases at J; junction bases unmatched: 2. CDR3 size: 15 residues. CDR1 is SGDLS, CDR2 YYNGEE, per germline. The CDR3 region has the DNA TGTGCCAGCAGCGTGGCTAGCGGGAGGGCCGGGGAGCTGTTTTTT. Translated, it gives CASSVASGRAGELFF.

Comment on this clonotype: A clone one base away is much larger, so this may be a read error. The chain couples TRBV7-3 to TRBJ2-2; D might be TRBD2 (5 bases). This CDR3 spans 15 amino acids. Germline loops: CDR1 SGHTA, CDR2 FQGTGA. The CDR3 loop is CASSLTGRYTGELLF. The CDR3 DNA is TGTGCCAGCAGCTTAACTGGGCGGTACACCGGGGAGCTGCTTTTT.

Of note for this clonotype: This clone may be a read error of a much larger clone one base away. The chain has TRBV6-6 and TRBJ1-1; maybe TRBD1 (5 bases). Germline lookup yields CDR1 MNHNY and CDR2 SVGAGI (reference sequence). This CDR3 comprises 14 residues. V was cut by 0 bases and J by 3 bases, with 8 bases left in between. Here the CDR3 reads CASSYSGQDTEAFF. The CDR3 nucleotides read TGTGCCAGCAGTTACTCGGGGCAGGACACTGAAGCTTTCTTT.

The chain recombines TRBV29-1 with TRBJ2-1; D remains unclear. V was cut by 8 bases and J by 3 bases, with 14 bases left in between. The germline CDR1 and CDR2 sequences are SQVTM and ANQGSEA. The CDR3 extends over 13 amino acids. The CDR3 spells CSLIWQDYNEQFF. The CDR3 DNA reads TGCAGCCTCATTTGGCAGGACTACAATGAGCAGTTCTTC.

The rearrangement joins TRBV9 to TRBJ2-1; 13 bases align to TRBD2. V dropped 5 bases and J dropped 6; count of bases not matched to a gene: 8. Germline V gives CDR1 SGDLS, CDR2 YYNGEE. This CDR3 is 16 amino acids long. CDR3 DNA: TGTGCCAGCAGTTCCCAACTAGCGGGAGGGCGCAATGAGCAGTTCTTC. Its protein product is CASSSQLAGGRNEQFF. Filled out from reference TRBV9 and TRBJ2-1, the complete variable domain reads DSGVTQTPKHLITATGQRVTLRCSPRSGDLSVYWYQQSLDQGLQFLIQYYNGEERAKGNILERFSAQQFPDLHSELNLSSLELGDSALYFCASSSQLAGGRNEQFFGPGTRLTVL.

This clonotype was seen at least ten times. This chain links TRBV7-3 with TRBJ2-7, with 9 bases fitting TRBD1. The CDR3 is 17 residues long. Germline CDR1 reads SGHTA; CDR2 reads FQGTGA. With 1 base clipped from V and 6 bases from J, the junction kept 13 bases outside the gene matches. The CDR3: CASSLRPAGQGVREQYF. The CDR3 coding sequence is TGTGCCAGCAGCTTAAGACCCGCGGGACAGGGTGTCCGCGAGCAGTACTTC.

This clonotype has only a few counts. The chain couples TRBV2 to TRBJ1-1, with D possibly TRBD1 on 5 matching bases. The CDR3 has 13 amino acids. Between the trimmed V and J ends, which lost 11 bases and 5 bases, there was a span of 18 bases. The germline V gene encodes CDR1 SNHLY and CDR2 FYNNEI. CDR3 residues: CASGGNAETEAFF. The CDR3 bases are TGTGCCTCCGGGGGGAATGCCGAGACTGAAGCTTTCTTT.

The table lists this clonotype with a few counts. V and J are TRBV18 and TRBJ2-2; D ambiguous. V shed 6 bases and J shed 0 bases, with 8 bases lying between them. The CDR3 has 14 residues. Per germline, CDR1 KGHSH and CDR2 LQKENI. DNA of the CDR3: TGTGCCAGCTCCCCGACACCGAACACCGGGGAGCTGTTTTTT. Protein: CASSPTPNTGELFF.

Ten or more counts support this clonotype. This chain links TRBV5-1 with TRBJ1-1; tentative D call: TRBD1 (6 bases). Between the trimmed V and J ends, which lost 0 bases and 0 bases, there was a span of 12 bases. The CDR3 is 16 amino acids. Germline V gene data show CDR1 as SGHRS and CDR2 as YFSETQ. CDR3 in DNA: TGCGCCAGCAGCTTGGAGCTGGGGGCGGTGAACACTGAAGCTTTCTTT. Translated: CASSLELGAVNTEAFF.

The chain joins TRBV7-3 to TRBJ1-2; possibly TRBD1 for D (5 bases). Trimming shortened V by 5 bases and J by 2 bases, and 21 bases separated the two germline ends. The CDR3 loop spans 17 amino acids. Per germline, CDR1 SGHTA and CDR2 FQGTGA. The CDR3 is CASSPDTGGETNYGYTF. The DNA of the CDR3 is TGTGCCAGCAGCCCTGACACCGGGGGGGAGACCAACTATGGCTACACCTTC.

The chain is built from TRBV15 and TRBJ2-1; no clear D. V was cut by 0 bases and J by 0 bases, with 6 bases left in between. The CDR3 is made up of 15 amino acids. CDR1 and CDR2 (germline): LNHNV, YYDKDF (reference sequence). CDR3 nucleotides: TGTGCCACCAGCAGAGAACAGAGCTCCTACAATGAGCAGTTCTTC. It specifies CATSREQSSYNEQFF.

This clonotype was detected many times. The chain uses TRBV24-1 and TRBJ2-5, with 8 bases matching TRBD2. In germline, CDR1 is KGHDR, CDR2 SFDVKD. V dropped 1 base and J dropped 9; count of bases not matched to a gene: 6. This CDR3 contains 14 residues. The CDR3 sequence: CATSDLKARGAQYF. The DNA for the CDR3 is TGTGCCACCAGTGATTTAAAGGCGCGGGGGGCCCAGTACTTC.

This clonotype showed up many times. The chain recombines TRBV5-6 with TRBJ2-7; TRBD1 matches at 11 bases. The V gene end was trimmed by 4 bases and the J gene end by 2 bases; junction bases not matched to a gene: 5. Germline values: CDR1 SGHDT, CDR2 YYEEEE. The CDR3 spans 15 residues. CDR3 amino acids: CASSAAGQGAYEQYF. The CDR3, as DNA: TGTGCCAGCAGCGCCGCGGGACAGGGGGCCTACGAGCAGTACTTC.